The entry below describes one T cell receptor (beta chain). What antigen it recognizes has not been identified. Base qualities are not provided; no much larger clone lies one nucleotide away. CDR1 and CDR2 are drawn from the germline V gene: SGHTA, FQGNSA. Germline trimming amounts to 0 bases on V and 11 bases on J, with 5 as the count of junction bases outside the gene matches. Inclusive of the bounding cysteine and phenylalanine, the CDR3 is 14 residues long. Only the CDR3 part of the read is kept: 42 bases, read in frame from the first base. The data were taken from a study of cytomegalovirus exposure and HLA in healthy donors (TCRdb year 2017). About the full investigation: An earlier analysis of some 620 of the donors reported 250 to 300 Gb of sequence data and around 100 million unique TCR beta sequences obtained from about 180 million T cells. Donor age, sex, ethnicity and CMV serostatus were collected together with the repertoire data. Roughly 300 gigabases of sequencing data and 80 million or so unique TCR sequences were included in an early release covering several hundred HLA-typed donors. HLA typing included class I and class II loci at four-digit resolution. Of the 350 to 400 genotyped donors, 81% fell in the genetic ancestry cluster associated with self-reported Caucasian donors. Genome-wide SNP genotypes for about 65% of the roughly 670 donors were used in a later genetic analysis, which treated that subset as a discovery cohort. A later analysis re-analyzed previously published TCR beta repertoires from approximately 700 donors and added high-resolution HLA genotyping to study TCR occurrence patterns. Among 300 to 500 genotyped donors of the cohort, an average of about 240,000 unique TCR beta nucleotide sequences was sequenced per donor, of which roughly 17% were non-productive. To predict cytomegalovirus infection status, the study combined high-throughput TCR immunosequencing, statistical association of individual TCRs with disease status, and machine learning. The aim of the study was to test whether cataloging public T cell receptors could identify signatures of past pathogen exposure. The T cell repertoires of 666 subjects were profiled by immunosequencing and related to cytomegalovirus serostatus. All discovery cohort repertoires had been generated using a single sequencing platform. An earlier analysis of 500 to 750 of the donors applied high-throughput TCR beta sequencing to assess whether each TCR beta V gene segment acted as functional or pseudogenic. Rather than drawing on any new phenotypic data, the later analysis identified candidate immune exposures from TCR beta sequences and the way those sequences occurred across donors. Typing coverage differed by locus: A, B, C, DRB1 and DQB1 were typed in roughly 629-630 donors, DQA1 in 500 to 550, DPA1 in approximately 600, and DPB1 in 450 to 490. Roughly five DR-DQ haplotypes were handled as single units for association and clustering because linkage in the cohort was strong. A separate validation cohort of 100 to 150 different subjects was used in addition to the roughly 670-subject first cohort. Findings and caveats that apply to the study as a whole: A later genetic analysis reported fewer N-insertions in productive TCRs among donors in an Asian-associated ancestry cluster than the approximately 700-donor mean. In a later analysis, HLA-associated TCR beta chains showed more clonal expansion and lower generation probabilities than non-associated chains that were equally common. The sequencing pipeline was judged likely to have produced a cluster of highly shared sequence variants as a technical artifact. Immune exposure information for the cohort was limited to CMV serostatus. This cohort had only TCR beta chains sequenced, and the lack of alpha or paired-chain data limited which features could be detected. In an earlier analysis of some 550 of the donors, most TCR beta V segments were observed in productive rearrangements about 87% or about 30% of the time, broadly matching IMGT annotations. Because some donors lacked HLA typing at each locus, the association tests relied only on the typed subset. When HLA alleles, especially DR and DQ, strongly co-occurred, TCR associations were difficult to assign to individual alleles. Over 15 rarely observed V segments, including chromosome 9 orphons, were excluded from the earlier analysis of approximately 500 of the donors because counts were too low. Presence/absence analyses assumed roughly uniform sequencing depth across donors, an assumption that may not hold. A later analysis found that most CMV-associated TCR beta chains appeared HLA-restricted, with HLA associations seemingly driven largely by CMV exposure. In both the original and validation cohorts, the classifier was reported to diagnose cytomegalovirus status with high specificity and sensitivity. Most TCR sequences were seen in very few donors, while some public TCRs were found in many individuals. An association between a missense DCLRE1C variant and V-gene and J-gene trimming of TCR beta chains was found in a later genetic analysis and replicated in an independent cohort. Correlated functional status among segregating V segments might be attributable to linkage disequilibrium, but an unknown experimental factor could not be ruled out. The study listed over 150 TCR beta chains as associated with cytomegalovirus. Some IMGT-functional V segments, including TRBV6-2 and TRBV6-3, could not be told apart with the 87-base-pair reads, so those segments were excluded. A later analysis associated 16,951 TCR beta sequences with specific HLA alleles at a false discovery rate of 0.05. In vitro tests confirmed that three of the cytomegalovirus-associated TCR beta chains recognize cytomegalovirus antigens. A further reported finding was that TCR beta sequences accurately predicted the HLA-A and HLA-B alleles for most subjects in the first cohort. A later analysis reported that several top co-occurrence clusters appeared linked to parvovirus B19, influenza, CMV and Epstein-Barr virus. According to a later analysis, TCR association rates differed among HLA loci, with DRB1 alleles showing the most associated TCRs and HLA-C alleles showing the fewest. The authors suggested that the approach could potentially be generalized to other disease states and immunological phenotypes.

The cohort consisted of approximately 690 healthy bone marrow donors. At the time of sampling, all cohort members were nominally healthy, though unrecorded immune exposures were likely present. The donor was CMV seronegative and belonged to the group of 320 or so seronegative cohort members. A peripheral blood sample was provided by each donor, and peripheral blood mononuclear cells were used for TCR beta sequencing. The Qiagen DNeasy Blood Extraction Kit was used to extract genomic DNA from the blood cell samples. Library creation used the immunoSEQ multiplex PCR assay. The multiplex PCR relied on a mix of 60 forward primers for TCR Vbeta segments and 13 reverse primers for TCR Jbeta segments. The CDR3 region of rearranged TCR beta genes was amplified from genomic DNA with a multiplex PCR assay. On the Illumina HiSeq System, the amplified TCR beta libraries were sequenced as 87-base-pair reads. Per the source publication's procedure: A later analysis tallied approximately 87 million unique TCR beta chains across the 666 repertoires, and approximately 12 million of those chains were shared by two or more donors. A nearest-neighbor algorithm error-corrected the raw reads and collapsed the reads into unique sequences, merging closely related sequences to remove PCR and sequencing errors. Alignment of CDR3 sequences to IMGT reference sequences was used to assign V, D and J gene segments. For a sequence to be retained, a match of at least six nucleotides to both a V gene segment and a J gene segment was required. Rearrangements were called productive when the CDR3 lacked stop codons and stayed in frame with V and J; all others were non-productive. CDR3 was defined according to IMGT convention as the region running from the second conserved V-encoded cysteine to the conserved J-encoded phenylalanine. The earlier analysis of roughly 590 of the donors excluded sequences that lacked an unambiguous match to a single V gene segment. An earlier analysis of 587 of the donors classified V segments as functional when productive rearrangements were above 56.7% and as segregating when the standard deviation between donors was above 5%. A statistical classification framework was developed to diagnose cytomegalovirus status using the catalog of TCR beta chain sequences. V and J gene assignment, in a later analysis, came from comparing TCR nucleotide sequences with IMGT/GENE-DB human TR gene sequences. In a later analysis, CDR3 sequences and most-parsimonious VDJ recombination scenarios were assigned using the TCRdist pipeline. In a later analysis, each TCR beta chain was defined by its CDR3 amino acid sequence together with its V-gene family, and reads without a unique V-gene family were excluded. A later analysis removed 600 or so highly shared, low-generation-probability nucleotide sequences to deal with suspected cross-contamination and a sequencing artifact. In a later analysis, a clonal expansion index was calculated for each public chain from normalized within-repertoire ranks of inferred template counts. Generation probabilities in a later analysis came from a VDJ recombination model fitted to out-of-frame rearrangements, and those results were checked against IGoR. Hypergeometric tests were used in a later analysis to score TCR-TCR, TCR-HLA and TCR-CMV co-occurrence, with a repertoire-size bias correction applied to the TCR pairs. A later analysis estimated false discovery rates by permuting HLA or CMV assignments 20 times. In a later analysis, co-occurring TCRs were grouped using DBSCAN, and TCRdist sequence similarity was added for clustering within HLA-allele-positive subsets. Repertoires with fewer than 30,000 or more than 120,000 public chains, plus five repertoires with anomalous nucleotide sharing, were excluded from co-occurrence clustering. The table comes from immuneACCESS by way of TCRdb, which keeps in-frame sequences with V and J called. Part of the clones is missing from these tables; in studies checked, under half for an unresolved V gene and the rest for unknown reasons. V and J calls and clone size are those listed in that table; D and trimming were worked out from the DNA. The sample yields about 160,000 clones; roughly four fifths were counted once. Jointly, the top ten make up 4.3% of the sample.

The clonotype comes from a man aged 40-55 years in good health and CMV-seronegative. The rearranged segments are TRBV7-2 and TRBJ1-1, with 11 middle bases fitting TRBD1. The sequencing input was PBMCs. For the CDR3, the sequence is CASSLAGTGGDAFF. The DNA reads as follows: TGTGCCAGCAGCTTAGCCGGGACAGGGGGGGATGCTTTCTTT. Reference TRBV7-2 and TRBJ1-1 genes cover what lies past the CDR3, so the full variable domain is GAGVSQSPSNKVTEKGKDVELRCDPISGHTALYWYRQSLGQGLEFLIYFQGNSAPDKSGLPSDRFSAERTGGSVSTLTIQRTQQEDSAVYLCASSLAGTGGDAFFGQGTRLTVV.